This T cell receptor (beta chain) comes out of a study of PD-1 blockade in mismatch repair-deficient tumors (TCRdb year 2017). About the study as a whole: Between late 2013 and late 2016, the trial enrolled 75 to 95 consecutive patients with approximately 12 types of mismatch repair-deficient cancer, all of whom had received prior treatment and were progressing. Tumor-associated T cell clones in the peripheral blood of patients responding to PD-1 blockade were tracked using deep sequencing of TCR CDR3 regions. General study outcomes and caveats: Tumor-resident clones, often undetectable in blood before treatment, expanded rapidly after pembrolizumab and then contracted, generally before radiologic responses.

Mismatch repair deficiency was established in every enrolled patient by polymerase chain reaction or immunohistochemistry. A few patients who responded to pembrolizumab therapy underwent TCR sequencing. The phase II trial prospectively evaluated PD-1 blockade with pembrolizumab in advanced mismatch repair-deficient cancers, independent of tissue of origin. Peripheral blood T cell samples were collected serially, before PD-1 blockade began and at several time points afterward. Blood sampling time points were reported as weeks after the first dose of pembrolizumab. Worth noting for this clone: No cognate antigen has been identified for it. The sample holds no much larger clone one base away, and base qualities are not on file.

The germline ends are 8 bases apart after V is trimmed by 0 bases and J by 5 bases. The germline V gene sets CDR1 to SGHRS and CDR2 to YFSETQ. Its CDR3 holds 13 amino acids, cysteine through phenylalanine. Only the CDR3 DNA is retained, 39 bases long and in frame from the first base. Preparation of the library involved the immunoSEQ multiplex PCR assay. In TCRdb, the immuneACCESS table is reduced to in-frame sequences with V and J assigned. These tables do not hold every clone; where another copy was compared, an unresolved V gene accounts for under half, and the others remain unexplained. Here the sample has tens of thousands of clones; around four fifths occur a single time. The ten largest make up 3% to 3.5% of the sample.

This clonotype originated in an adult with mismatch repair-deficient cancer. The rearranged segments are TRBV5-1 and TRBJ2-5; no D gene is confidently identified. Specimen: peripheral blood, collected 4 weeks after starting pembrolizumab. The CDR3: CASSLEVEETQYF. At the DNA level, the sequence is TGCGCCAGCAGCTTGGAGGTAGAGGAGACCCAGTACTTC.